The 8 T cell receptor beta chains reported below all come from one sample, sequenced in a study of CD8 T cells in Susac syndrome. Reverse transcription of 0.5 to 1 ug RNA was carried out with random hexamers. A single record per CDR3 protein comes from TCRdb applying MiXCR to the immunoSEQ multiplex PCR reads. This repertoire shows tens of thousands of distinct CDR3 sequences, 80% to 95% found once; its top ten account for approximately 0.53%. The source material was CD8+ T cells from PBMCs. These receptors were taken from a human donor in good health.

CDR3 sequence reads: CASRETSGRTYEQYF. DNA of the CDR3: TGTGCCAGCAGGGAGACTAGCGGCCGTACCTACGAGCAGTACTTC. The V call is TRBV27, the J call TRBJ2-7; 9 nucleotides line up with TRBD2. V trimming: 6 bases; J trimming: 2 bases; junction bases outside the gene matches: 8. The CDR3 is 15 amino acids. Germline CDR1 and CDR2: MNHEY and SMNVEV (reference sequence).

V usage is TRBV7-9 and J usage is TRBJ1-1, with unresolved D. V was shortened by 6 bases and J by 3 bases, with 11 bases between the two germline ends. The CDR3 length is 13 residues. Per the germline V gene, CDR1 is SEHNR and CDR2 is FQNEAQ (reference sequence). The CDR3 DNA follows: TGTGCCAGCAGTTTTAACTTGGACACTGAAGCTTTCTTT. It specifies CASSFNLDTEAFF.

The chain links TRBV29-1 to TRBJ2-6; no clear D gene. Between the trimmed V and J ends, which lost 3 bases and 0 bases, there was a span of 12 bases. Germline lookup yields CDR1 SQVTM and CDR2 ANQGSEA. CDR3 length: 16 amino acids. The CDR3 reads CSVEGLASSGANVLTF. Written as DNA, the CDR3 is TGCAGCGTTGAGGGGTTGGCCAGCTCTGGGGCCAACGTCCTGACTTTC.

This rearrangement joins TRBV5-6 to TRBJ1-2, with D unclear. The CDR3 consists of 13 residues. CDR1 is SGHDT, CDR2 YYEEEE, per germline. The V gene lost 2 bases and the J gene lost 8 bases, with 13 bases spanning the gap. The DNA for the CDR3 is TGTGCCAGCAGCTTAGGGTCTGTTGGGGGCTACACCTTC. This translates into CASSLGSVGGYTF.

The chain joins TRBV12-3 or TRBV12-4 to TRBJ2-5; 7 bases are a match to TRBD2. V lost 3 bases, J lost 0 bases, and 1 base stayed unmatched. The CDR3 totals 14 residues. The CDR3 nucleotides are TGTGCCAGCAGTTTCGGGGGGTACCAAGAGACCCAGTACTTC. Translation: CASSFGGYQETQYF.

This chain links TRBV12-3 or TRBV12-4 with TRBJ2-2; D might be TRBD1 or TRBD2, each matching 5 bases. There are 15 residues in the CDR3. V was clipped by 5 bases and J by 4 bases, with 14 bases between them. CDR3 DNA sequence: TGTGCCAGCAGTCTACAGGTTGGGGGCACCGGGGAGCTGTTTTTT. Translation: CASSLQVGGTGELFF.

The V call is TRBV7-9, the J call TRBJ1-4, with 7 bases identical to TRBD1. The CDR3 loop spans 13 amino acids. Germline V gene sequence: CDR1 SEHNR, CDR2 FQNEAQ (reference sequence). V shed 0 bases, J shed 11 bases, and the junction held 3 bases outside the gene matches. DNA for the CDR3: TGTGCCAGCAGCTTAGCGGACAGGATCAAACTGTTTTTT. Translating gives CASSLADRIKLFF.

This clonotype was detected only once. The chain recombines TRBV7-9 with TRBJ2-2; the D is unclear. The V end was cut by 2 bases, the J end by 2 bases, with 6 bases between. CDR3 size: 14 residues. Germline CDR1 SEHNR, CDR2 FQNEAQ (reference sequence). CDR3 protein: CASSLLENTGELFF. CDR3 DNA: TGTGCCAGCAGCTTATTGGAAAACACCGGGGAGCTGTTTTTT.